This T cell receptor beta chain was profiled in a study of PD-L1 blockade in urothelial cancer. Germline V gives CDR1 SGHRS, CDR2 YFSETQ. The CDR3 is 16 residues long. V shed 3 bases and J 0 bases; nucleotides not matched to a gene: 5. Repertoires were generated with immunoSEQ multiplex PCR, while TCRdb's copy carries only in-frame clones and drops some. There are roughly 50,000 clones in the sample; around nine tenths occur only once, and roughly 14% lies in the top ten. The time point is: pretreatment peripheral blood. The patients' disease, urothelial carcinoma, was locally advanced or metastatic. Each patient gave between 1 and 8 samples of peripheral blood mononuclear cells, which were collected pretreatment and during treatment. Overall study results and limits: Better survival was predicted by below-median pretreatment blood TCR clonality.

This clone is a singleton in its sample. No antigen is known for it. The sequencing here drew on PBMCs, taken around atezolizumab (anti-PD-L1) treatment. This sequence joins TRBV5-1 and TRBJ2-3; the match to TRBD2 covers 9 bases. The sequence was obtained from an older woman with urothelial cancer. CDR3 DNA sequence: TGCGCCAGCAGCTCGATCACTAGCGGGAGCACAGATACGCAGTATTTT. Translating it yields CASSSITSGSTDTQYF.